This T cell receptor beta chain was sequenced for a study of cytomegalovirus exposure and HLA in healthy donors. Study-wide findings and caveats: Later analysis identified about 15,000 TCR beta sequences associated with HLA alleles, using a false discovery rate threshold of 0.05. Among TCR beta chains, those listed as cytomegalovirus-associated numbered about 160. Researchers reported in a later analysis that a missense DCLRE1C variant was tied to TCR beta V- and J-gene trimming.

The CDR3 has 15 residues. With V trimmed by 5 bases and J by 2 bases, 6 bases remained unmatched. The germline V gene has CDR1 MNHEY and CDR2 SMNVEV (reference sequence). With 60 Vbeta and 13 Jbeta primers, the PCR was carried out. Per the original data handling: Roughly 10 million shared chains were among approximately 87 million unique TCR beta chains counted in a later analysis. TCRdb's copy holds only in-frame clones and misses some; the assay was immunoSEQ multiplex PCR. V, J and clone size were drawn from that table, and D and trimming were deduced from the DNA. The profile shows about 160,000 clones, around 77% of them singletons. A word on this clone: What it binds is not known.

The sequenced sample consisted of PBMCs. The J gene is TRBJ1-3, the V gene TRBV27; 7 nucleotides line up with TRBD1. This receptor was identified in a man aged 40-49 years in good health and CMV-seronegative. The CDR3 bases are TGTGCCAGCAGTCCAACAGGGGCAACTGGAAACACCATATATTTT. Protein product: CASSPTGATGNTIYF.